The 25 T cell receptor beta chains below come from one sample, sequenced in a study of shared clonotypes between healthy human individuals. The protocol was immunoSEQ multiplex PCR, while the TCRdb copy is restricted to in-frame clones and leaves out a portion. Here the sample spans hundreds of thousands of clones, less than 96% being singletons. The sample taken for sequencing was naive CD4+ T cells sorted from blood. The subset was: CD45RA+ positively selected. These receptors originate from a woman aged 25-40 years in good health.

This clone appeared a single time. The chain carries TRBV4-1 and TRBJ1-1; 7 nucleotides agree with TRBD1. V shed 4 bases, J shed 0 bases, and the junction held 11 bases outside the gene matches. This CDR3 region has 17 residues. Germline V gene sequence: CDR1 MGHRA, CDR2 YSYEKL. CDR3 nucleotide sequence: TGCGCCAGCAGCCTCATACCAGGGGGTACTGTGAACACTGAAGCTTTCTTT. This sequence encodes CASSLIPGGTVNTEAFF.

V usage is TRBV6-1 and J usage is TRBJ2-3, with a tentative D call TRBD2 (5 bases). V dropped 2 bases and J dropped 2 bases, with 11 bases sitting between them. The CDR3 consists of 15 residues. CDR1 is MNHNS and CDR2 is SASEGT in the germline V gene. The CDR3 DNA reads as TGTGCCAGCAGTGAACTAGCTTTATACACAGATACGCAGTATTTT. It translates to CASSELALYTDTQYF.

The CDR3 nucleotides are TGTGCCAGCAGTGCAGTTCAGGGTTTGAACATTCAGTACTTC. Residues: CASSAVQGLNIQYF. The chain recombines TRBV28 with TRBJ2-4; the D gene is possibly TRBD1 (5 bases). This CDR3 is built from 14 residues. CDR1 MDHEN and CDR2 SYDVKM come from the germline V gene. V was pared by 5 bases and J by 7 bases, with 15 bases between.

V usage is TRBV2 and J usage is TRBJ2-7; 12 bases agree with TRBD1. With V trimmed by 7 bases and J by 7 bases, 5 bases remained unmatched. CDR1 and CDR2 from the germline V gene are SNHLY and FYNNEI. The CDR3 loop spans 13 amino acids. The CDR3 loop is CASKGQGAQEQYF. As DNA, the CDR3 is TGTGCCAGCAAGGGACAGGGGGCGCAAGAGCAGTACTTC.

This clone showed up just a few times. The chain is built from TRBV4-1 and TRBJ2-7, with D possibly matching TRBD1 (6 bases). Per germline, CDR1 MGHRA and CDR2 YSYEKL. V lost 4 bases and J lost 5, with 15 bases in between. The CDR3 sequence is 14 residues long. Written as DNA, the CDR3 is TGCGCCAGCAGCCTAGGATCCAGGGGCCACGAGCAGTACTTC. Translated: CASSLGSRGHEQYF.

The rearrangement links TRBV19 to TRBJ2-7; 10 nucleotides match TRBD1. After removal of 3 bases from V and 3 bases from J, the junction contained 5 bases not matched to a gene. Germline CDR1 LNHDA, CDR2 SQIVND (reference sequence). CDR3 length: 15 residues. CDR3 amino acids: CASSISWTGGYEQYF. CDR3 DNA: TGTGCCAGTAGTATTTCCTGGACAGGGGGCTACGAGCAGTACTTC.

The rearrangement joins TRBV5-8 to TRBJ2-1; D is undetermined. Trimming removed 0 bases from V and 7 bases from J, with 11 bases in between. The V gene's germline CDR1 is SGHTS and CDR2 YDEGEE. CDR3 length equals 14 residues. The CDR3 here is CASSLVSALNEQFF. As DNA, the CDR3 is TGTGCCAGCAGCTTGGTCTCAGCCTTAAATGAGCAGTTCTTC.

The genes are TRBV19 and TRBJ2-7; D perhaps matches TRBD1 (5 bases). Germline V gene sequence: CDR1 LNHDA, CDR2 SQIVND (reference sequence). V dropped 7 bases and J dropped 0 bases, with 10 bases sitting between them. This CDR3 is built from 13 residues. The DNA for the CDR3 is TGTGCCAGTATGGGGCTGAACTCCTACGAGCAGTACTTC. Protein: CASMGLNSYEQYF.

The gene calls are TRBV4-1 and TRBJ1-1, with 8 bases that match TRBD1. This CDR3 is 15 amino acids long. The ends lost 3 bases at V and 4 bases at J; junction bases unmatched: 7. The V gene's germline CDR1 is MGHRA and CDR2 YSYEKL. CDR3 nucleotides: TGCGCCAGCAGCCACCGGGACAGGAGGGGCACTGAAGCTTTCTTT. It codes for CASSHRDRRGTEAFF.

Only one count was recorded for this clone. This chain connects TRBV6-1 to TRBJ2-3; TRBD2 is a possible D gene (5 bases). V was pared by 1 base and J by 2 bases, with 13 bases between. Germline values: CDR1 MNHNS, CDR2 SASEGT. The length of the CDR3 is 16 residues. This CDR3 is CASSEGVRTDTDTQYF. The CDR3 nucleotides are TGTGCCAGCAGTGAAGGTGTTAGGACTGACACAGATACGCAGTATTTT.

The V gene is TRBV7-9, the J gene TRBJ2-1, with D perhaps matching TRBD2 (6 bases). Trimming shortened V by 0 bases and J by 14 bases, and 11 bases separated the two germline ends. Looked up from germline, CDR1 is SEHNR and CDR2 is FQNEAQ (reference sequence). This CDR3 is built from 12 residues. CDR3 bases: TGTGCCAGCAGCTTAGCGGGAGGTACGGAGTTCTTC. It encodes CASSLAGGTEFF.

The chain employs TRBV19 and TRBJ2-5, with TRBD1 matching over 7 bases. CDR3 size: 17 residues. Germline CDR1 is LNHDA and CDR2 is SQIVND (reference sequence). The V segment lost 5 bases and the J segment 1 base; nucleotides outside the gene matches: 13. This CDR3 is CASSAGSAWTGQETQYF. CDR3 DNA sequence: TGTGCCAGTAGTGCCGGCTCAGCCTGGACAGGCCAAGAGACCCAGTACTTC.

This rearrangement joins TRBV19 to TRBJ2-1; 12 bases are a match to TRBD1. J lost 4 bases, V lost 5 bases, and 3 bases had no gene match. Looked up from germline, CDR1 is LNHDA and CDR2 is SQIVND (reference sequence). CDR3 length: 15 amino acids. The CDR3 coding sequence is TGTGCCAGTAGTCGGGACAGGGGGCTGTACAATGAGCAGTTCTTC. It codes for CASSRDRGLYNEQFF.

CDR3 nucleotides: TGCGCCAGCAGCTTGGAACAGGGGTTGAACACTGAAGCTTTCTTT. Translated: CASSLEQGLNTEAFF. The chain recombines TRBV5-1 with TRBJ1-1, with 7 bases matching TRBD1. This CDR3 contains 15 residues. V lost 0 bases to trimming and J lost 0 bases; unmatched junction nucleotides: 2. The germline gives CDR1 SGHRS, CDR2 YFSETQ.

The CDR3 DNA reads TGTGCCAGCAGCTTAGGTTTTGACAGGGGAACCGGGAGTAACACTGAAGCTTTCTTT. Encoded protein: CASSLGFDRGTGSNTEAFF. The chain carries TRBV7-9 and TRBJ1-1; 8 nucleotides align to TRBD1. Trimming took 1 base from V and 2 from J; bases not matched to a gene: 15. This CDR3 is built from 19 residues. The V gene's germline CDR1 is SEHNR and CDR2 FQNEAQ (reference sequence).

This clone was counted once. The genes are TRBV5-1 and TRBJ2-1; D perhaps matches TRBD1 (5 bases). CDR1 and CDR2 from the germline V gene are SGHRS and YFSETQ. V dropped 5 bases and J dropped 8 bases, with 26 bases sitting between them. The CDR3 consists of 17 residues. As DNA, the CDR3 is TGCGCCAGCAGTACGCCCTCAGGGATCCCAGGTGCGTATGAGCAGTTCTTC. This translates into CASSTPSGIPGAYEQFF.

The chain links TRBV28 to TRBJ1-2; the match to TRBD1 covers 9 bases. V dropped 0 bases and J dropped 3; count of bases not matched to a gene: 11. Germline values: CDR1 MDHEN, CDR2 SYDVKM. The CDR3 loop spans 18 amino acids. Here the CDR3 DNA reads TGTGCCAGCAGTTTATGGGGCCGAGGGACAGGGAAGGACTATGGCTACACCTTC. This codes for CASSLWGRGTGKDYGYTF.

V is TRBV4-1 and J is TRBJ2-2; 12 bases align to TRBD2. V gave up 2 bases and J gave up 5 bases; unmatched junction bases: 9. Germline CDR1 is MGHRA and CDR2 is YSYEKL. The CDR3 consists of 18 residues. CDR3 protein: CASSQPTSGGRGTGELFF. The CDR3, as DNA: TGCGCCAGCAGCCAACCGACTAGCGGGGGCCGCGGAACCGGGGAGCTGTTTTTT.

The chain has TRBV28 and TRBJ1-4; no definite D call. Germline V gene lookup returns CDR1 MDHEN and CDR2 SYDVKM. The CDR3 is 15 residues long. Trimming stripped 7 bases from V and 4 bases from J, with 16 bases between. CDR3 bases: TGTGCCAGCACGAGACGAACCGGAATTAATGAAAAACTGTTTTTT. Protein: CASTRRTGINEKLFF.

The J gene is TRBJ1-5, the V gene TRBV5-1, with TRBD1 identical over 8 bases. V lost 3 bases and J lost 6; bases outside the gene matches: 8. Germline lookup yields CDR1 SGHRS and CDR2 YFSETQ. This CDR3 spans 15 amino acids. CDR3 DNA: TGCGCCAGCAGCTCACCGGACAGGGATGGTCAGCCCCAGCATTTT. Protein sequence: CASSSPDRDGQPQHF.

The genes are TRBV13 and TRBJ1-4; 8 bases match TRBD1. CDR1 and CDR2 from the germline V gene are PRHDT and FYEKMQ (reference sequence). Trimming cost V 4 bases and J 13 bases; bases outside gene matches: 11. The CDR3 contains 14 residues. CDR3 protein: CASSYHQGAGGLFF. Written as DNA, the CDR3 is TGTGCCAGCAGCTACCATCAGGGGGCCGGGGGACTGTTTTTT.

This sequence joins TRBV7-6 and TRBJ1-2, with 7 bases that match TRBD1. V trimming: 1 base; J trimming: 0 bases; junction bases outside the gene matches: 2. Germline V CDR1 and CDR2: SGHVS, FNYEAQ. This CDR3 comprises 15 residues. DNA for the CDR3: TGTGCCAGCAGCTTAGGTACAGGGGCTAACTATGGCTACACCTTC. This codes for CASSLGTGANYGYTF. The full variable domain, in which reference TRBV7-6 and TRBJ1-2 provide the parts outside the CDR3, is GAGVSQSPRYKVTKRGQDVALRCDPISGHVSLYWYRQALGQGPEFLTYFNYEAQQDKSGLPNDRFSAERPEGSISTLTIQRTEQRDSAMYRCASSLGTGANYGYTFGSGTRLTVV.

The genes are TRBV19 and TRBJ2-7, with D unclear. With 5 bases removed from V and 2 bases from J, the gap between germline ends came to 10 bases. The CDR3 extends over 13 amino acids. From germline, CDR1 is LNHDA and CDR2 SQIVND (reference sequence). CDR3 sequence reads: CASSSRATYEQYF. The CDR3 bases are TGTGCCAGTAGTTCCCGGGCCACCTACGAGCAGTACTTC.

J is TRBJ2-1 and V is TRBV18; TRBD2 might be the D (6 bases). The CDR3 has 15 amino acids. Trimming pared 4 bases from V and 4 bases from J, leaving 14 bases between. Germline V CDR1 and CDR2: KGHSH, LQKENI. The CDR3 loop reads CASSHGTDLYNEQFF. The CDR3 region has the DNA TGTGCCAGCTCACACGGGACTGACCTTTACAATGAGCAGTTCTTC.

This chain links TRBV7-8 with TRBJ2-7; maybe TRBD1 (5 bases). The CDR3 has 16 residues. Trimming took off 2 bases at V and 2 bases at J, with 16 bases between the two ends. Germline V gene data show CDR1 as SGHVS and CDR2 as FQNEAQ. CDR3 sequence: CASSLPAGQNTYEQYF. The CDR3 DNA is TGTGCCAGCAGCTTACCCGCCGGACAAAATACCTACGAGCAGTACTTC. The full variable domain, its missing parts supplied by reference TRBV7-8 and TRBJ2-7, is GAGVSQSPRYKVAKRGQDVALRCDPISGHVSLFWYQQALGQGPEFLTYFQNEAQLDKSGLPSDRFFAERPEGSVSTLKIQRTQQEDSAVYLCASSLPAGQNTYEQYFGPGTRLTVT.